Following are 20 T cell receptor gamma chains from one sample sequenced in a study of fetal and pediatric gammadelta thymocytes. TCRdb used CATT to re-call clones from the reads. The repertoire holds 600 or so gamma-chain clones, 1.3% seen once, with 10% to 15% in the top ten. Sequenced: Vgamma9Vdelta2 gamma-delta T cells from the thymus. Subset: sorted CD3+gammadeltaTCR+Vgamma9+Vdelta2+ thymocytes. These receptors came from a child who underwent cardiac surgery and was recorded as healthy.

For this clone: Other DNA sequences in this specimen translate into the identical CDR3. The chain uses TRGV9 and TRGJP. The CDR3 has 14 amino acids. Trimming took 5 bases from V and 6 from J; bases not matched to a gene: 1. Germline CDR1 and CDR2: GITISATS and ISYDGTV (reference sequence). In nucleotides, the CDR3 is TGTGCCTTGTGGGTAGAGTTGGGCAAAAAAATCAAGGTATTT. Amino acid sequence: CALWVELGKKIKVF.

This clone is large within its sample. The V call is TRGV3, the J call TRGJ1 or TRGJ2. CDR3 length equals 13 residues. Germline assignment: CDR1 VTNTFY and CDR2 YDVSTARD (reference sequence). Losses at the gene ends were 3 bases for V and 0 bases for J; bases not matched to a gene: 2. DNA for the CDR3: TGTGCCACCTGGGACGCGAATTATTATAAGAAACTCTTT. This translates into CATWDANYYKKLF.

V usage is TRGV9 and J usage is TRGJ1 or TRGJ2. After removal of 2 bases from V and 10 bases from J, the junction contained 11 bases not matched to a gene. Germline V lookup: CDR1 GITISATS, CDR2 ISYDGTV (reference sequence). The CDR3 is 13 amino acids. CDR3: CALWEGHAHKKLF. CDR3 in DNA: TGTGCCTTGTGGGAGGGCCATGCTCACAAGAAACTCTTT.

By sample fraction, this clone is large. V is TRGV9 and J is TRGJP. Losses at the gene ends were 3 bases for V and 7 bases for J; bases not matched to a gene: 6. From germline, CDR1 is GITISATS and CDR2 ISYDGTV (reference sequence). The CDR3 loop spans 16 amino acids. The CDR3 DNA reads TGTGCCTTGTGGGAGACGCTGGAGTTGGGCAAAAAAATCAAGGTATTT. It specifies CALWETLELGKKIKVF.

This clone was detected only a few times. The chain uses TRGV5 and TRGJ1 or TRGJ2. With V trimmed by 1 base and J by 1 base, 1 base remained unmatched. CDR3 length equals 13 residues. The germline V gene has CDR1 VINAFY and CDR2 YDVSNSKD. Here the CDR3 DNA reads TGTGCCACCTGGGACAGCAATTATTATAAGAAACTCTTT. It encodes CATWDSNYYKKLF.

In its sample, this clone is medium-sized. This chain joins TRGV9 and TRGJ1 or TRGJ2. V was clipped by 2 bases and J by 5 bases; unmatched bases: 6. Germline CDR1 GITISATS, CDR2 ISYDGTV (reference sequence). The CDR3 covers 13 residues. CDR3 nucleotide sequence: TGTGCCTTGTGGGAGGGGGGGAATTATAAGAAACTCTTT. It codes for CALWEGGNYKKLF.

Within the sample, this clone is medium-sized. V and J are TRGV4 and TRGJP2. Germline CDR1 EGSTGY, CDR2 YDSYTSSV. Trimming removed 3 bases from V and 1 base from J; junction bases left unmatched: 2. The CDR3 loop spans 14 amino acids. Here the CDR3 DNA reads TGTGCCACCTGGGATCCTAGTAGTGATTGGATCAAGACGTTT. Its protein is CATWDPSSDWIKTF.

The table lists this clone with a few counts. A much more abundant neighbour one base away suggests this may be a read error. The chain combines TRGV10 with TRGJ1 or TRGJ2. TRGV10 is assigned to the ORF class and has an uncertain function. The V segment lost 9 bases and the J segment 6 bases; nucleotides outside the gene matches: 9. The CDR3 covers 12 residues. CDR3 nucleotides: TGTGCTGCGTGTAAGAAGGGTTATAAGAAACTCTTT. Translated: CAACKKGYKKLF.

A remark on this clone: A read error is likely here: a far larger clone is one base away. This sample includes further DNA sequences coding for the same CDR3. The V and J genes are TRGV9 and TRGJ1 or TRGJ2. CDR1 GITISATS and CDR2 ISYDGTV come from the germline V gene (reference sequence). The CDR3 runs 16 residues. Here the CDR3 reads CALWEVQLSFYYKKLF. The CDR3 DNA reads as TGCGCCTTGTGGGAGGTGCAGCTGTCCTTTTATTATAAGAAACTCTTT.

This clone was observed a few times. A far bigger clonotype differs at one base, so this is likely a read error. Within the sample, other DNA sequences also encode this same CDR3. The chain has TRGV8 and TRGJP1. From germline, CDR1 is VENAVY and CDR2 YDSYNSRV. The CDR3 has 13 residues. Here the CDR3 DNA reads TGTGCCACGTGGGATACCACTGGTTGGTTCAAGATATTT. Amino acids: CATWDTTGWFKIF.

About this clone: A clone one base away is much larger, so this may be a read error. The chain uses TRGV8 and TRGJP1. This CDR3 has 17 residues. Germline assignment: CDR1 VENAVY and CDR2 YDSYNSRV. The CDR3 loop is CAIWDNPGNTTGWFKIF. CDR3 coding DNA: TGTGCCATCTGGGATAACCCCGGGAATACCACTGGTTGGTTCAAGATATTT.

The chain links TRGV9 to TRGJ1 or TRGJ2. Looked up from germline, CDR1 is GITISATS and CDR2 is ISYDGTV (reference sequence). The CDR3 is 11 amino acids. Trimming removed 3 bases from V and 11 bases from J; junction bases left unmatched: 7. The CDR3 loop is CALWEPRQKLF. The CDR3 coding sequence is TGTGCCTTGTGGGAGCCTCGCCAGAAACTCTTT.

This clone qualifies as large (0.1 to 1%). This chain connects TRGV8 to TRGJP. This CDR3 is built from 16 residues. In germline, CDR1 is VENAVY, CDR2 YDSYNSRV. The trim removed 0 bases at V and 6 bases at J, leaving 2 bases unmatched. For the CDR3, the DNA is TGTGCCACCTGGGATAGGCGAGAGTTGGGCAAAAAAATCAAGGTATTT. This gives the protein CATWDRRELGKKIKVF.

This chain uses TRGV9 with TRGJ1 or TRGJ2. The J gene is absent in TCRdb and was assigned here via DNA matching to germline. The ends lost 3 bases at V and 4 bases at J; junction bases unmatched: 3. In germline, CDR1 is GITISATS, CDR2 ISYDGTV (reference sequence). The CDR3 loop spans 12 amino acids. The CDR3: CALWENYYKKLF. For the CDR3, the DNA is TGTGCCTTGTGGGAGAACTATTATAAGAAACTCTTT.

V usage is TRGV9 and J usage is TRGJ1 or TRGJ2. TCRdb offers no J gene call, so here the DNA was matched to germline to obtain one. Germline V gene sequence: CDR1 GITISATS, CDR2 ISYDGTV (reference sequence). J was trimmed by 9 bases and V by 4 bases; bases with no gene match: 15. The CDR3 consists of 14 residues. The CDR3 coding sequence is TGTGCCTTGTGGGACGATCCCTCCCCCATTAAGAAACTCTTT. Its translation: CALWDDPSPIKKLF.

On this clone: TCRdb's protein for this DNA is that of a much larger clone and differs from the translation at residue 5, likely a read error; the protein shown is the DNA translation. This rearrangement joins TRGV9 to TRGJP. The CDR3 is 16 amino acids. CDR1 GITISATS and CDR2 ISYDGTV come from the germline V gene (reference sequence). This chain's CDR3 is CALWGVQELGKKIKVF. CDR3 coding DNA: TGTGCCTTGTGGGGGGTGCAAGAGTTGGGCAAAAAAATCAAGGTATTT.

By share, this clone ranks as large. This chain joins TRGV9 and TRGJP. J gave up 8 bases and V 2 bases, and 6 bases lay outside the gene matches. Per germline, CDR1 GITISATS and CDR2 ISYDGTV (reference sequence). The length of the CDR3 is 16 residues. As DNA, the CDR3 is TGTGCCTTGTGGGAGGGAGGGAAGTTGGGCAAAAAAATCAAGGTATTT. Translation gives CALWEGGKLGKKIKVF.

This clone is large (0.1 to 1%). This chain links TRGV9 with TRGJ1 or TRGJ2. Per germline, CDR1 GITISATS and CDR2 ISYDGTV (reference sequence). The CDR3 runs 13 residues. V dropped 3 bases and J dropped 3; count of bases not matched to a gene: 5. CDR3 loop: CALWETPYYKKLF. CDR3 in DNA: TGTGCCTTGTGGGAGACCCCTTATTATAAGAAACTCTTT.

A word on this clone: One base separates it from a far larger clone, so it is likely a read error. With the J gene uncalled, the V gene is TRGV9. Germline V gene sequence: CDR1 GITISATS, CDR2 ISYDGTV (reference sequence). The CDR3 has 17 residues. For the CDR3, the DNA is TGTGCCTTGTGGGAGGTGGTCAAAGAGTTGGGCAAAAAAATCAAGGTATTC. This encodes CALWEVVKELGKKIKVF.

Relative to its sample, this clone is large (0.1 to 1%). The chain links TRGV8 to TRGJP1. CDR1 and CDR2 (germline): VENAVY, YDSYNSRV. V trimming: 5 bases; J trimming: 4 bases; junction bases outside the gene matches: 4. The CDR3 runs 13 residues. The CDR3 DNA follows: TGTGCCACCTGGGGTTACACTGGTTGGTTCAAGATATTT. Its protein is CATWGYTGWFKIF.